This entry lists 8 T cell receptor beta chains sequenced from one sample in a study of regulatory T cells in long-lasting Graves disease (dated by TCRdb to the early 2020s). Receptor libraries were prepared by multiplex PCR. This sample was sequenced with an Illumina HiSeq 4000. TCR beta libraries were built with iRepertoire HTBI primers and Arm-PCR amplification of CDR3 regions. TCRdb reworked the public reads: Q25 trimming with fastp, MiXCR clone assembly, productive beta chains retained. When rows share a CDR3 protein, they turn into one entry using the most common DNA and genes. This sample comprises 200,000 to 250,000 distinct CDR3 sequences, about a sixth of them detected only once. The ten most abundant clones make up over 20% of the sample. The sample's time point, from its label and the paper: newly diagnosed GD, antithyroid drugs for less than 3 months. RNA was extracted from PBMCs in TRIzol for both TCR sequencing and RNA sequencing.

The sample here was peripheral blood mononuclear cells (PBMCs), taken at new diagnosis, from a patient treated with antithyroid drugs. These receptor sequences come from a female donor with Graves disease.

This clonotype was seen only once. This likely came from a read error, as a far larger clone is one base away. In DNA, the CDR3 is TGTGCCAGCTCACCCCGGTACCTAGCGAACCTCACAGATACGCAGTATTTT. Translated, it gives CASSPRYLANLTDTQYF. The chain has TRBV14 and TRBJ2-3; TRBD2 is a possible D gene (6 bases). Trimming cost V 8 bases and J 2 bases, with 23 bases left between them. This CDR3 comprises 17 residues. Germline V lookup: CDR1 SGHDN, CDR2 FVKESK.

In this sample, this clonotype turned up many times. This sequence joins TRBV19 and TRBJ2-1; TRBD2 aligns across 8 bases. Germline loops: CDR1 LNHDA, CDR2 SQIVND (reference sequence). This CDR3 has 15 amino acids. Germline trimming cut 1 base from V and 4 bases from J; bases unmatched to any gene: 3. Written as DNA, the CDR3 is TGTGCCAGTAGTATAGGCGCTAGCGGGTACAATGAGCAGTTCTTC. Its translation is CASSIGASGYNEQFF.

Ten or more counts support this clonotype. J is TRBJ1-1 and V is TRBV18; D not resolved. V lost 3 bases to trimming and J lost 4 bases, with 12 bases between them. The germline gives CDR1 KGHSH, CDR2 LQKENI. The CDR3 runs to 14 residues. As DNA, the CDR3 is TGTGCCAGCTCACCCCAGGCTGGTGGCACTGAAGCTTTCTTT. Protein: CASSPQAGGTEAFF. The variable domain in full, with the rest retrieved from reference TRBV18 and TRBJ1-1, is NAGVMQNPRHLVRRRGQEARLRCSPMKGHSHVYWYRQLPEEGLKFMVYLQKENIIDESGMPKERFSAEFPKEGPSILRIQQVVRGDSAAYFCASSPQAGGTEAFFGQGTRLTVV.

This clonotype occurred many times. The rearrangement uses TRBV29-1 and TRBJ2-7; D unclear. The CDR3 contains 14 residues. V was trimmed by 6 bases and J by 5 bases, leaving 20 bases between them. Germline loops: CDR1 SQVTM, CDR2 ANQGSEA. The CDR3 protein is CSVPVGPRINEQYF. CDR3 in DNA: TGCAGCGTCCCCGTTGGACCGAGGATCAACGAGCAGTACTTC.

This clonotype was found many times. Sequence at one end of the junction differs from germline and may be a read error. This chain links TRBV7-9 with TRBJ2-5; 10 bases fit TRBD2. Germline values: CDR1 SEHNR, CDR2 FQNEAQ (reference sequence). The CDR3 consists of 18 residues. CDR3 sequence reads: CASILAPLAGVAQETQYF. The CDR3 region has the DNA TGTGCCAGCATCTTAGCCCCCCTAGCGGGAGTAGCTCAAGAGACCCAGTACTTC.

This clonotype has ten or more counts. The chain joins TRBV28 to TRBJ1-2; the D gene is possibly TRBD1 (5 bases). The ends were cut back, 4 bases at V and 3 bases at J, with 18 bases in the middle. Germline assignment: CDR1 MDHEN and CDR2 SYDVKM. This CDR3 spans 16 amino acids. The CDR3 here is CASSSAGAEWDYGYTF. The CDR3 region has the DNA TGTGCCAGCAGTTCAGCCGGGGCAGAATGGGACTATGGCTACACCTTC.

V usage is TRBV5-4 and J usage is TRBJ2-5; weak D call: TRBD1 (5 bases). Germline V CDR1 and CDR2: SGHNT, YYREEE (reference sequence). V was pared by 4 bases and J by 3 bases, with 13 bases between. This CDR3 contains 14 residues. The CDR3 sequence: CASSRPQGKETQYF. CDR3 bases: TGTGCCAGCAGCCGCCCCCAGGGAAAAGAGACCCAGTACTTC.

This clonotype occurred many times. CDR3 coding DNA: TGTGCCAGCAGCTTAGGACCCTGGGGCACTGAAGCTTTCTTT. Encoded protein: CASSLGPWGTEAFF. This sequence joins TRBV7-2 and TRBJ1-1; D is unclear. Trimming shortened V by 1 base and J by 4 bases, and 10 bases separated the two germline ends. The CDR3 loop spans 14 amino acids. The V gene's germline CDR1 is SGHTA and CDR2 FQGNSA.